Presented here are 4 T cell receptor beta chains from one specimen sequenced in a study of T cell responses to AZD1222 COVID-19 vaccine. Sequencing used immunoSEQ multiplex PCR; TCRdb keeps in-frame clones, though not all of them. The sample lists about 110,000 clones; about 88% were seen once. The starting material was peripheral blood, obtained on day 0 of AZD1222 vaccination. Receptor source: an adult in good health.

The rearrangement links TRBV6-5 to TRBJ2-7; 9 bases are a match to TRBD1. The CDR3 is made up of 12 amino acids. Losses at the gene ends were 6 bases for V and 7 bases for J; bases not matched to a gene: 4. CDR1 is MNHEY and CDR2 is SVGAGI in the germline V gene. The chain's CDR3 is CASSPTGGEQYF. The CDR3 DNA follows: TGTGCCAGCAGCCCGACAGGGGGTGAGCAGTACTTC.

The V and J genes are TRBV7-8 and TRBJ1-1; perhaps TRBD1 as D (5 bases). V lost 4 bases, J lost 1 base, and 13 bases lay in between. The germline V gene has CDR1 SGHVS and CDR2 FQNEAQ. The CDR3 loop spans 15 amino acids. The CDR3 nucleotides read TGTGCCAGCAGCTGGACCGGGACCCAGAACACTGAAGCTTTCTTT. As protein: CASSWTGTQNTEAFF.

The chain has TRBV4-1 and TRBJ1-3, with D unresolved. Germline loops: CDR1 MGHRA, CDR2 YSYEKL. There are 15 residues in the CDR3. V was cut by 1 base and J by 2 bases, with 9 bases left in between. The CDR3 protein is CASSQVSAAGNTIYF. CDR3 in DNA: TGCGCCAGCAGCCAAGTCTCGGCGGCTGGAAACACCATATATTTT.

The chain carries TRBV6-2 or TRBV6-3 and TRBJ2-7; 8 bases are a match to TRBD2. This CDR3 is 16 amino acids long. Germline trimming cut 2 bases from V and 3 bases from J; bases unmatched to any gene: 9. The germline V gene has CDR1 MNHEY and CDR2 SVGEGT. The CDR3 coding sequence is TGTGCCAGCAGTTACCCCATAGCGGGGAAAGGCTACGAGCAGTACTTC. Its protein is CASSYPIAGKGYEQYF.